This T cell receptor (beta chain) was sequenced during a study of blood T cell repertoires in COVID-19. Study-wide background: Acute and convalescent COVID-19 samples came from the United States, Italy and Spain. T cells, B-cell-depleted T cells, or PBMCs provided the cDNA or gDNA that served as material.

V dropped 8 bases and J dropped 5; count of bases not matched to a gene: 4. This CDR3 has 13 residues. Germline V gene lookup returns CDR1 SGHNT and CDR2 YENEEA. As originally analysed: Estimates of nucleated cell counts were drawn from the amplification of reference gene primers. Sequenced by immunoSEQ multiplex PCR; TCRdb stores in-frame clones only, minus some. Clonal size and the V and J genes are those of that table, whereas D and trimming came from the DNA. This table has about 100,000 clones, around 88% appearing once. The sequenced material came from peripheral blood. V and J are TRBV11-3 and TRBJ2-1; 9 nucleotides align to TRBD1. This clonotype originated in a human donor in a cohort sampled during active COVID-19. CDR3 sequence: CASGRTGDNEQFF. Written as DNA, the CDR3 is TGTGCCAGCGGACGGACAGGGGACAATGAGCAGTTCTTC.